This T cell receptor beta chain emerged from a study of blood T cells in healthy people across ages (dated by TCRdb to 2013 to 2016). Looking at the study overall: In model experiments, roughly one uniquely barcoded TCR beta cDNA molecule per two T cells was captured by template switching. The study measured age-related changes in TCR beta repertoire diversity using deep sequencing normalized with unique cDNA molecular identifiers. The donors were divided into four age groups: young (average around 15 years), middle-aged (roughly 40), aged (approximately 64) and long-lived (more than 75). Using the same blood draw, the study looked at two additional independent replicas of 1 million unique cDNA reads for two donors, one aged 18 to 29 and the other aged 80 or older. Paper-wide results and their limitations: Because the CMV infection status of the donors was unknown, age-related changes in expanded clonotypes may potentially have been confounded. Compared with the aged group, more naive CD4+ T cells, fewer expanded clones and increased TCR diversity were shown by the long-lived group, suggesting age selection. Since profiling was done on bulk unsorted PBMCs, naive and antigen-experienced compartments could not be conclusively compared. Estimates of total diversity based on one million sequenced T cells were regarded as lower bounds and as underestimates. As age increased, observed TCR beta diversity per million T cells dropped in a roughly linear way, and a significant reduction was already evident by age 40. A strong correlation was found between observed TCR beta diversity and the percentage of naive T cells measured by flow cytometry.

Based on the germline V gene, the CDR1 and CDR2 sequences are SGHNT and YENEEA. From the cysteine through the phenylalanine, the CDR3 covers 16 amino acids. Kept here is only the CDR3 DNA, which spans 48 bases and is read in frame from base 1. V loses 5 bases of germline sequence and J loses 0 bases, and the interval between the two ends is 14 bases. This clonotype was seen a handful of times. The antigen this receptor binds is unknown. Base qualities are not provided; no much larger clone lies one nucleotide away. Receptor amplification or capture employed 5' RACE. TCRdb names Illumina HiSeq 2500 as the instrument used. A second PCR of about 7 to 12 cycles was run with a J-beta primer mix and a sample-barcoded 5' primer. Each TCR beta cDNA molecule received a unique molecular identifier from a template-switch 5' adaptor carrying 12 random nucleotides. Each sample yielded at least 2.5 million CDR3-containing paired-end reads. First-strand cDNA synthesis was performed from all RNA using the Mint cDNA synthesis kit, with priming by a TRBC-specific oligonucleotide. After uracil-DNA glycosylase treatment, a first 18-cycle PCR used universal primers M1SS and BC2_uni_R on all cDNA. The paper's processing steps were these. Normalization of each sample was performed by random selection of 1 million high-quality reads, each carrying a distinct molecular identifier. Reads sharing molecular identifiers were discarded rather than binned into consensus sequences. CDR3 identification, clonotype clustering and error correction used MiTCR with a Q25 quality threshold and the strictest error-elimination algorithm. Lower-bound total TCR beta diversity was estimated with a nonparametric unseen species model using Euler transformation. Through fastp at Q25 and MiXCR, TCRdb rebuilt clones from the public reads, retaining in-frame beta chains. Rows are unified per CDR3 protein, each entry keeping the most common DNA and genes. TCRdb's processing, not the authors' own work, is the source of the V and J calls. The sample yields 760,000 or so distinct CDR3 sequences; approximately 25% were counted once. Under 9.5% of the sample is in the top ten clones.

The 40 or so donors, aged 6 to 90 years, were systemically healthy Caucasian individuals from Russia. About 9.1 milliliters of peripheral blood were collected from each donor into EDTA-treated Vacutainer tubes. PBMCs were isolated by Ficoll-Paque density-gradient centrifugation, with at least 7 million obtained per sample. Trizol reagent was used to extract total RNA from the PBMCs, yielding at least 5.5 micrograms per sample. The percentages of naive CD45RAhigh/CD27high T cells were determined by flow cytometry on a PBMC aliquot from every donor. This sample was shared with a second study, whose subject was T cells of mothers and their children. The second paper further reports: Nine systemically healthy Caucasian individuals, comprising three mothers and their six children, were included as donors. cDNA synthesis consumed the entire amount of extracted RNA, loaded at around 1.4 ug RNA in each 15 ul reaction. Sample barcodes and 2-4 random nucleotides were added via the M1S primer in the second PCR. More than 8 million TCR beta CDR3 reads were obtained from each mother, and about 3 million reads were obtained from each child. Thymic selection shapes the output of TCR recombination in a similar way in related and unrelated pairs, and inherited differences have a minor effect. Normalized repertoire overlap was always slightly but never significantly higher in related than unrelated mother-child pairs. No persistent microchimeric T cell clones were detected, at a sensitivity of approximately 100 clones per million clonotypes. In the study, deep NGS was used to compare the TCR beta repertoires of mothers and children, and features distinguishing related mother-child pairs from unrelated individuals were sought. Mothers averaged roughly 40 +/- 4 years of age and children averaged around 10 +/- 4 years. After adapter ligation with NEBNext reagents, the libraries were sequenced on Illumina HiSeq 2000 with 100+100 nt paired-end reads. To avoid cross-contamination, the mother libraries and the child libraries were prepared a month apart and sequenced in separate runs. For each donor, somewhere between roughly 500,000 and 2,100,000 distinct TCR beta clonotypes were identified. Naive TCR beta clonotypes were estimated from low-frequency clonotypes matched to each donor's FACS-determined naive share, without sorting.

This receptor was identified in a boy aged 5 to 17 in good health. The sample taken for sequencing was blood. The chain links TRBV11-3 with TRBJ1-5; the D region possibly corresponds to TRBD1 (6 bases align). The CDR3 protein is CASSPTTGYSNQPQHF. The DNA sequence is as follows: TGTGCCAGCAGCCCCACGACAGGATATAGCAATCAGCCCCAGCATTTT.